The clone carrying this TCR beta chain was seen ten or more times. Its matching antigen is unknown. The trim removed 4 bases at V and 5 bases at J, leaving 8 bases unmatched. Germline V gives CDR1 SEHNR, CDR2 FQNEAQ (reference sequence). The CDR3 consists of 15 residues. Investigators amplified TCR beta CDR3 regions from RNA transcripts. First-round RT-PCR used HTBI primers; second-round multiplex PCR followed. One entry per CDR3 protein, called by TCRdb with MiXCR from the multiplex PCR reads. The data show around 1.1 million distinct CDR3 sequences, 36% seen once. This specimen comes from a study of Graves' ophthalmopathy and Graves' hyperthyroidism. The study's findings and limits: Distinction of ophthalmopathy from stable hyperthyroidism by a 13-signature model reached nearly 90% sensitivity and roughly 81% specificity. With just under 71% sensitivity and about 72% specificity, the model predicted ophthalmopathy progression. Most thyroid clonotypes with frequency above 0.001 were detected in blood too.

Other autoimmune disease, uncontrolled infection, pregnancy and lactation led to exclusion. The TCR was taken from an adult man with Graves' hyperthyroidism. Material: peripheral blood or thyroid tissue (not recorded which). The V gene is TRBV7-9, the J gene TRBJ1-5, with 7 bases lining up with TRBD1. CDR3 in DNA: TGTGCCAGCAGCTCGATGACAGGGACGGATCAGCCCCAGCATTTT. It codes for CASSSMTGTDQPQHF.